Below, 22 T cell receptor beta chains from the same sample are listed, as sequenced in a study of long-term antiretroviral therapy in people with HIV. At the survey level, the v3.0 immunoSEQ assay was run. The table came from immunoSEQ multiplex PCR; TCRdb's copy has only in-frame clones and leaves some out. Found here are tens of thousands of clones, roughly 80% of them singletons; the top ten hold about 7%. The specimen comprised unsorted PBMCs, sampled 2 years after starting antiretroviral therapy. The source of these receptors is a woman aged 50 to 60 with HIV.

The V gene is TRBV7-8, the J gene TRBJ1-4; weak D call: TRBD1 (6 bases). CDR1 and CDR2 from the germline V gene are SGHVS and FQNEAQ. Deletions cut 5 bases from V and 7 bases from J, with 20 bases between. The CDR3 is 16 amino acids. DNA for the CDR3: TGTGCCAGCAGCCGTCCGGGGGGCCCCGGCCGTGAAAAACTGTTTTTT. It codes for CASSRPGGPGREKLFF.

The rearrangement joins TRBV2 to TRBJ2-1; TRBD2 aligns across 14 bases. V shed 4 bases and J 3 bases; nucleotides not matched to a gene: 2. Looked up from germline, CDR1 is SNHLY and CDR2 is FYNNEI. The CDR3 contains 16 residues. The CDR3 loop is CASSGTSGGFYNEQFF. For the CDR3, the DNA is TGTGCCAGCAGTGGGACTAGCGGGGGGTTCTACAATGAGCAGTTCTTC.

The chain combines TRBV7-2 with TRBJ2-1; 8 bases map to TRBD1. This CDR3 spans 16 amino acids. V gave up 1 base and J gave up 6 bases; unmatched junction bases: 8. In germline, CDR1 is SGHTA, CDR2 FQGNSA. The CDR3 DNA follows: TGTGCCAGCAGCTTAGTCGGCAGGGGGCGGCCCAATGAGCAGTTCTTC. Encoded protein: CASSLVGRGRPNEQFF.

Here the CDR3 reads CAWNENGNQPQHF. The CDR3 DNA sequence: TGTGCCTGGAACGAAAATGGCAATCAGCCCCAGCATTTT. The chain couples TRBV30 to TRBJ1-5; D unresolved. From germline, CDR1 is GTSNPN and CDR2 SVGIG (reference sequence). V gave up 4 bases and J gave up 2 bases, with 9 bases separating them. This CDR3 is built from 13 residues.

This clone is medium-sized (0.01 to 0.1%) by share. The chain recombines TRBV29-1 with TRBJ2-2, with TRBD1 matching over 8 bases. This CDR3 spans 15 amino acids. J lost 4 bases, V lost 0 bases, and 4 bases had no gene match. Germline V gene data show CDR1 as SQVTM and CDR2 as ANQGSEA. The CDR3 sequence: CSVEDRGLGTGELFF. The CDR3 DNA is TGCAGCGTTGAAGACAGGGGGCTGGGCACCGGGGAGCTGTTTTTT.

This sequence joins TRBV4-1 and TRBJ2-2; D possibly uses TRBD1 or TRBD2 (6 bases each). The CDR3 runs to 17 residues. V lost 4 bases and J 0 bases, leaving 15 bases between the germline ends. The germline V gene has CDR1 MGHRA and CDR2 YSYEKL. CDR3 sequence: CASSPRGQGANTGELFF. The DNA of the CDR3 is TGCGCCAGCAGCCCCCGGGGGCAGGGCGCGAACACCGGGGAGCTGTTTTTT.

This chain connects TRBV9 to TRBJ1-3, with a tentative D call TRBD1 (5 bases). CDR1 SGDLS and CDR2 YYNGEE come from the germline V gene. The ends were cut back, 0 bases at V and 1 base at J, with 14 bases in the middle. The CDR3 runs 17 residues. The CDR3 loop reads CASSVGDLGVSGNTIYF. The DNA for the CDR3 is TGTGCCAGCAGCGTAGGGGATCTAGGGGTATCTGGAAACACCATATATTTT.

This rearrangement joins TRBV5-5 to TRBJ2-5; TRBD2 agrees at 11 bases. V dropped 3 bases and J dropped 0; count of bases not matched to a gene: 1. Germline CDR1 is SGHKS and CDR2 is YYEKEE (reference sequence). The CDR3 contains 15 residues. The CDR3 nucleotides read TGTGCCAGCAGCTGGGGACTAGCGGACCAAGAGACCCAGTACTTC. Its protein is CASSWGLADQETQYF.

The sample holds a few counts of this clone. The V gene is TRBV9, the J gene TRBJ1-6, with TRBD1 matching over 8 bases. CDR3 length: 15 residues. Per the germline V gene, CDR1 is SGDLS and CDR2 is YYNGEE. V was pared by 3 bases and J by 7 bases, with 6 bases of the junction left unmatched. CDR3 in amino acids: CASSAPGQANSPLHF. Here the CDR3 DNA reads TGTGCCAGCAGCGCCCCGGGACAGGCGAATTCACCCCTCCACTTT. Using reference TRBV9 and TRBJ1-6 for the parts outside the CDR3, the full variable domain is DSGVTQTPKHLITATGQRVTLRCSPRSGDLSVYWYQQSLDQGLQFLIQYYNGEERAKGNILERFSAQQFPDLHSELNLSSLELGDSALYFCASSAPGQANSPLHFGNGTRLTVT.

V usage is TRBV7-3 and J usage is TRBJ1-1; no reliable D call. The length of the CDR3 is 14 residues. Trimming stripped 1 base from V and 4 bases from J, with 10 bases between. From germline, CDR1 is SGHTA and CDR2 FQGTGA. The CDR3 spells CASSLSGSTTEAFF. Here the CDR3 DNA reads TGTGCCAGCAGCTTAAGTGGGAGTACCACTGAAGCTTTCTTT.

The chain links TRBV30 to TRBJ1-5; weak D call: TRBD1 (5 bases). This CDR3 spans 16 amino acids. Trimming stripped 5 bases from V and 4 bases from J, with 21 bases between. The germline CDR1 and CDR2 sequences are GTSNPN and SVGIG (reference sequence). In DNA form, the CDR3 reads TGTGCCTGGGGAGATGCCGGGGGGTTGAGTAATCAGCCCCAGCATTTT. It encodes CAWGDAGGLSNQPQHF. Complete variable domain (other parts from reference TRBV30 and TRBJ1-5): SQTIHQWPATLVQPVGSPLSLECTVEGTSNPNLYWYRQAAGRGLQLLFYSVGIGQISSEVPQNLSASRPQDRQFILSSKKLLLSDSGFYLCAWGDAGGLSNQPQHFGDGTRLSIL.

This chain links TRBV7-9 with TRBJ2-3, with 14 positions matching TRBD2. Germline values: CDR1 SEHNR, CDR2 FQNEAQ (reference sequence). With 6 bases clipped from V and 6 bases from J, the junction kept 8 bases outside the gene matches. The CDR3 is made up of 16 amino acids. CDR3 in amino acids: CASRYGTSGGSDTQYF. CDR3 DNA sequence: TGTGCCAGCAGATACGGGACTAGCGGGGGTTCCGATACGCAGTATTTT.

The genes are TRBV5-6 and TRBJ2-1; 12 bases are shared with TRBD2. V trimming: 2 bases; J trimming: 6 bases; junction bases outside the gene matches: 12. Germline V gene data show CDR1 as SGHDT and CDR2 as YYEEEE. The CDR3 length is 18 residues. In DNA form, the CDR3 reads TGTGCCAGCAGCTTATTACTAGCGGGGGGCCCGTCGCGCAATGAGCAGTTCTTC. This gives the protein CASSLLLAGGPSRNEQFF.

CDR3 nucleotide sequence: TGTGCCAGCATCCCGGACGGGGATAATTCACCCCTCCACTTT. Translated, it gives CASIPDGDNSPLHF. The chain combines TRBV2 with TRBJ1-6; D uncertain. Looked up from germline, CDR1 is SNHLY and CDR2 is FYNNEI. This CDR3 contains 14 residues. Deletions cut 7 bases from V and 5 bases from J, with 12 bases between. Variable domain in full (rest from reference TRBV2 and TRBJ1-6): EPEVTQTPSHQVTQMGQEVILRCVPISNHLYFYWYRQILGQKVEFLVSFYNNEISEKSEIFDDQFSVERPDGSNFTLKIRSTKLEDSAMYFCASIPDGDNSPLHFGNGTRLTVT.

The genes are TRBV27 and TRBJ2-7, with D tentatively TRBD1 or TRBD2 (5 bases each). The germline CDR1 and CDR2 sequences are MNHEY and SMNVEV (reference sequence). The ends were cut back, 4 bases at V and 1 base at J, with 8 bases in the middle. This CDR3 comprises 13 residues. The CDR3 spells CASSWGTSYEQYF. The CDR3 DNA sequence: TGTGCCAGCAGTTGGGGGACGTCCTACGAGCAGTACTTC.

This clone was picked up a small number of times. V and J are TRBV7-3 and TRBJ2-7, with 7 bases aligning to TRBD1. The CDR3 is made up of 12 amino acids. Unmatched junction bases numbered 3, after V lost 5 bases and J lost 5 bases. Germline V CDR1 and CDR2: SGHTA, FQGTGA. Written as DNA, the CDR3 is TGTGCCAGCAGCGTGACAGGGAACGAGCAGTACTTC. Its protein product is CASSVTGNEQYF. The entire variable domain, with the rest obtained from reference TRBV7-3 and TRBJ2-7, is as follows: GAGVSQTPSNKVTEKGKYVELRCDPISGHTALYWYRQSLGQGPEFLIYFQGTGAADDSGLPNDRFFAVRPEGSVSTLKIQRTERGDSAVYLCASSVTGNEQYFGPGTRLTVT.

The V and J genes are TRBV7-9 and TRBJ2-5; TRBD2 agrees at 7 bases. The trim removed 1 base at V and 2 bases at J, leaving 7 bases unmatched. The germline CDR1 and CDR2 sequences are SEHNR and FQNEAQ (reference sequence). The CDR3 runs to 16 residues. CDR3 DNA sequence: TGTGCCAGCAGCTTAGAATTCGGGCGGGGGCAAGAGACCCAGTACTTC. Residues: CASSLEFGRGQETQYF.

CDR3 residues: CASSEGPGRKNIQYF. In nucleotides, the CDR3 is TGTGCCAGCAGTGAAGGCCCGGGGAGGAAAAACATTCAGTACTTC. The chain is built from TRBV6-1 and TRBJ2-4, with a possible D match to TRBD2 (6 bases). Trimming removed 1 base from V and 4 bases from J, with 11 bases in between. This CDR3 contains 15 residues. Per the germline V gene, CDR1 is MNHNS and CDR2 is SASEGT.

The count of this clone is one. The V gene is TRBV5-6, the J gene TRBJ2-3, with D possibly matching TRBD1 (6 bases). Germline values: CDR1 SGHDT, CDR2 YYEEEE. This CDR3 is built from 15 residues. V lost 1 base and J lost 2, with 11 bases in between. The CDR3 is CASSLRTVSTDTQYF. In nucleotides, the CDR3 is TGTGCCAGCAGCTTGAGGACAGTCTCCACAGATACGCAGTATTTT.

The chain couples TRBV12-5 to TRBJ2-7, with TRBD2 identical over 12 bases. Per germline, CDR1 LGHNT and CDR2 FRNRAP. Trimming removed 0 bases from V and 3 bases from J; junction bases left unmatched: 6. This CDR3 has 17 amino acids. The DNA of the CDR3 is TGTGCTAGTGGTTTGGTACCTAGCGGGGGGGCAGGCTACGAGCAGTACTTC. This sequence encodes CASGLVPSGGAGYEQYF. Supplemented by reference TRBV12-5 and TRBJ2-7, the full variable domain reads DARVTQTPRHKVTEMGQEVTMRCQPILGHNTVFWYRQTMMQGLELLAYFRNRAPLDDSGMPKDRFSAEMPDATLATLKIQPSEPRDSAVYFCASGLVPSGGAGYEQYFGPGTRLTVT.

The chain recombines TRBV19 with TRBJ2-6; D not certain. V was trimmed by 2 bases and J by 2 bases, leaving 7 bases between them. CDR3 length equals 15 residues. Germline V lookup: CDR1 LNHDA, CDR2 SQIVND (reference sequence). CDR3: CASSINGPGANVLTF. The CDR3, as DNA: TGTGCCAGTAGTATAAATGGGCCTGGGGCCAACGTCCTGACTTTC.

The chain carries TRBV5-1 and TRBJ2-3; 9 nucleotides line up with TRBD2. Per the germline V gene, CDR1 is SGHRS and CDR2 is YFSETQ. After removal of 0 bases from V and 4 bases from J, the junction contained 9 bases not matched to a gene. This CDR3 has 17 residues. In DNA, the CDR3 is TGCGCCAGCAGCTTGGGATCGGTAGCGGGAGTTGCAGATACGCAGTATTTT. The encoded protein is CASSLGSVAGVADTQYF.